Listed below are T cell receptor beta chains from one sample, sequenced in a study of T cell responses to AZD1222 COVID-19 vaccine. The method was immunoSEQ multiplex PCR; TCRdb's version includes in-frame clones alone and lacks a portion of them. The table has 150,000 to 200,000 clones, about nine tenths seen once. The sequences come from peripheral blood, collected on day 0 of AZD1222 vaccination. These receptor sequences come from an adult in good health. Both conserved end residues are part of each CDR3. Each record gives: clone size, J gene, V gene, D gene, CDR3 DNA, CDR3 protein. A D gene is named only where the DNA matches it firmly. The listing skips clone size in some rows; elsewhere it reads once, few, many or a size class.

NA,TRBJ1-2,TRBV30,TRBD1,TGTGCCTGGAGTGTCCGGGGACACCTCCCAGGGGGCCGCTACACCTTC,CAWSVRGHLPGGRYTF
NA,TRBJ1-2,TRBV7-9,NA,TGTGCCAGCAGCTTGGCAGGGAGGAACTATGGCTACACCTTC,CASSLAGRNYGYTF
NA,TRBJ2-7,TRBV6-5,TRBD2,TGTGCCAGCAGGCCGGGACTAGATACGCGGGGGTACTTC,CASRPGLDTRGYF
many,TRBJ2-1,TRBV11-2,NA,TGTGCCAGCCGTCGGGTGGGTATTACTAGCAAATCCTACAATGAGCAGTTCTTC,CASRRVGITSKSYNEQFF
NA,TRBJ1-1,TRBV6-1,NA,TGTGCCAGCAGTGTACACCTAGGGGCAGGGGTCGGGTCTGAAGCTTTCTTT,CASSVHLGAGVGSEAFF
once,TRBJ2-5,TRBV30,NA,TGTGCCTGGAGTGTACAAGAGACCCAGTACTTC,CAWSVQETQYF
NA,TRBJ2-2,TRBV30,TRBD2,TGTGCCTGGAGTGTCTCACTAGCGAGCACCGGGGAGCTGTTTTTT,CAWSVSLASTGELFF
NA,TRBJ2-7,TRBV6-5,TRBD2,TGTGCCAGCAGCCCGGGACTAGCGGGATACGAGCAGTACTTC,CASSPGLAGYEQYF
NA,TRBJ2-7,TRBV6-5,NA,TGTGCCAGCGGAAACGTTCCAGGTTCGGACGAGCAGTACTTC,CASGNVPGSDEQYF
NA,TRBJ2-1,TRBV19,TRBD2,TGTGCCAGTCGGACTAGCGGGGGGACCTACAATGAGCAGTTCTTC,CASRTSGGTYNEQFF
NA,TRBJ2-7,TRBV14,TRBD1,TGTGCCAGCAGCGCCTACGACAGGGCCTACGAGCAGTACTTC,CASSAYDRAYEQYF
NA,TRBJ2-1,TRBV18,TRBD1,TGTGCCAGCTCGCTTACCGGACAGGGGATCGGAAATGAGCAGTTCTTC,CASSLTGQGIGNEQFF
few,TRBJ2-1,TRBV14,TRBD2,TGTGCCAGCAGCCAAGATGGGGCTAGCGGGAGCCGCAGGTTCTTC,CASSQDGASGSRRFF
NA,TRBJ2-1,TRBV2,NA,TGTGCCAGCAGTGAACAGAACTCCTACAATGAGCAGTTCTTC,CASSEQNSYNEQFF
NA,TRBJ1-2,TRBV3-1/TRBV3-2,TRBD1,TGTGCCAGCAGCCAAGGGGGACAGAACTATGGCTACACCTTC,CASSQGGQNYGYTF
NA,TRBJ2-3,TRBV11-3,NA,TGTGCCAGCAGCTTAGGACTCGACTTACGGGCAGATACGCAGTATTTT,CASSLGLDLRADTQYF
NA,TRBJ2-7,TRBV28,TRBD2,TGTGCCAGCAGTTTATTGGGGACTAGCGGGAGCTACGAGCAGTACTTC,CASSLLGTSGSYEQYF
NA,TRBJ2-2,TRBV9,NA,TGTGCCAGCAGGGGGCGCGCGAACACCGGGGAGCTGTTTTTT,CASRGRANTGELFF
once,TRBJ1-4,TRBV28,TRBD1,TGTGCCAGCAGCTCCCCCGGGGGACAGGGACGAGAAAAACTGTTTTTT,CASSSPGGQGREKLFF